This T cell receptor beta chain was recorded in a study of a mutant IDH1 vaccine in newly diagnosed glioma. As for the study in general: Those enrolled had earlier been treated with radiotherapy, temozolomide, or both, mostly both. At week 47 came visit V13, while visit V12 had come at week 35. Points from the study as a whole: Seemingly, top peripheral T cell clonotype changes bore no relation to pseudoprogression.

The assay was immunoSEQ multiplex PCR, and TCRdb's table has in-frame clones only and misses some. This sample has over 50,000 clones; 76% occur once, and the top ten carry 4.9%. Documented time point: week 47, end of study. Mutant IDH1 20-mer peptide, at 300 ug, made up each vaccine dose, with topical imiquimod. Donor tumors were new WHO grade 3 or 4 IDH1-mutant, ATRX-lost astrocytomas. The CDR3 covers 13 residues. Germline CDR1 MNHEY, CDR2 SMNVEV (reference sequence). Trimming removed 3 bases at V and 5 bases at J, with 8 bases between. Turning to this clone: Its cognate antigen is unknown.

The sequence derives from a woman in her thirties or forties with glioma. Some clones in this sample may be carry-over from other donors' samples. The chain joins TRBV27 to TRBJ1-5; D perhaps matches TRBD1 (6 bases). The input for sequencing was PBMCs, taken from a glioma patient whose treatment included an IDH1 peptide vaccine. The CDR3 reads CASSFQGHQPQHF. In nucleotides, the CDR3 is TGTGCCAGCAGTTTCCAGGGGCATCAGCCCCAGCATTTT.